This T cell receptor beta chain stems from a study of T-cell memory formation after mild COVID-19. CDR1 and CDR2 (germline): KGHSH, LQKENI. V was shortened by 3 bases and J by 0 bases, with 12 bases between the two germline ends. The CDR3 extends over 16 amino acids. In TCRdb, the 5' RACE reads were re-called with MiXCR into one record per CDR3 protein. The data show 400,000 to 500,000 distinct CDR3 sequences, with approximately 19% seen just once and 20% to 25% held by the top ten. Sequenced sample: PBMCs or a T cell subset sorted from them (not recorded which). This TCR derives from a man aged 18 to 29 who had mild COVID-19 (a few samples of this study predate the infection). Cell type and time point are not known. The chain recombines TRBV18 with TRBJ1-3; tentatively, D is TRBD1 (5 bases). The CDR3 DNA is TGTGCCAGCTCACCTTCGACAGCAAACTCTGGAAACACCATATATTTT. Translating gives CASSPSTANSGNTIYF.